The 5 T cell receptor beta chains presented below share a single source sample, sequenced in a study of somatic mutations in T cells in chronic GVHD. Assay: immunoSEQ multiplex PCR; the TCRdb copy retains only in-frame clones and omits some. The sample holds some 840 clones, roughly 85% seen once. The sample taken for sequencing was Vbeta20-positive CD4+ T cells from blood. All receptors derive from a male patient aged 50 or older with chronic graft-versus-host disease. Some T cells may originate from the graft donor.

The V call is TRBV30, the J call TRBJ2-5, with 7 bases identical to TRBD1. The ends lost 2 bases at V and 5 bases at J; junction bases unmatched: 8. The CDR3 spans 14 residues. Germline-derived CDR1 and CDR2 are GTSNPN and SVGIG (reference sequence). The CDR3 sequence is CAWSSTGLEETQYF. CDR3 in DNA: TGTGCCTGGAGTTCGACAGGGTTGGAGGAGACCCAGTACTTC.

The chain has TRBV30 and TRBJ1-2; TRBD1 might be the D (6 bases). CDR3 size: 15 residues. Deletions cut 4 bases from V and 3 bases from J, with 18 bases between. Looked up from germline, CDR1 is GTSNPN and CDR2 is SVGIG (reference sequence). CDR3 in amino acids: CAWKRQGQHYYGYTF. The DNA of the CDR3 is TGTGCCTGGAAACGGCAGGGACAACACTACTATGGCTACACCTTC.

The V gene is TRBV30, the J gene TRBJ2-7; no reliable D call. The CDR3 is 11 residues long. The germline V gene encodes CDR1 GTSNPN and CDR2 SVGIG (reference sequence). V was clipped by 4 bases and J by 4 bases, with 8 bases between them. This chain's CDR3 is CAWNPGYEQYF. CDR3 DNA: TGTGCCTGGAACCCAGGTTACGAGCAGTACTTC. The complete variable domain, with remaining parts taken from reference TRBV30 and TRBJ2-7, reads SQTIHQWPATLVQPVGSPLSLECTVEGTSNPNLYWYRQAAGRGLQLLFYSVGIGQISSEVPQNLSASRPQDRQFILSSKKLLLSDSGFYLCAWNPGYEQYFGPGTRLTVT.

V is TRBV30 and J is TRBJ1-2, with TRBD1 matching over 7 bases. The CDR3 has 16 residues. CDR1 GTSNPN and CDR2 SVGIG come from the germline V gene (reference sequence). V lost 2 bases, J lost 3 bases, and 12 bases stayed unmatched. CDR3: CAWSPSGAGGHYGYTF. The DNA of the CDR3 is TGTGCCTGGAGTCCTTCGGGGGCAGGGGGGCACTATGGCTACACCTTC.

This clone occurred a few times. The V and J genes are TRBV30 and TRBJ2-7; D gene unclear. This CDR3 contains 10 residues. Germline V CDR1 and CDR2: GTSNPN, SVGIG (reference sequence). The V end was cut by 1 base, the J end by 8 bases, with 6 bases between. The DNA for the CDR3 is TGTGCCTGGAGTGAAACTAAGCAGTACTTC. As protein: CAWSETKQYF.